What follows are 2 T cell receptor beta chains derived from one specimen sequenced in a study of blood T cells in healthy people across ages (dated by TCRdb to the mid-2010s). Library method: 5' RACE. A second PCR of roughly 6 to 12 cycles was performed with a sample-barcoded 5' primer and a J-beta primer mix. TCRdb redid the processing of the public reads, applying fastp at Q25 and MiXCR, and retained in-frame beta chains. Every distinct CDR3 protein forms one entry, paired with its most common genes and DNA. The sample table contains 1,800,000 or so distinct CDR3 sequences; only one count was recorded for about 39% of them. Of the sample, around 23% is held by the ten largest clones. The source material was blood. These receptors were obtained from a human donor in good health.

The chain combines TRBV15 with TRBJ2-7; TRBD1 is a possible D gene (6 bases). V lost 4 bases and J 3 bases, leaving 13 bases between the germline ends. Germline CDR1 LNHNV, CDR2 YYDKDF (reference sequence). The CDR3 sequence is 14 residues long. The CDR3 DNA follows: TGTGCCACCAGCATCGAGAAGGGGGTCTACGAGCAGTACTTC. It is translated as CATSIEKGVYEQYF.

On this clonotype itself: At one end, the junction sequence differs from germline, possibly due to a read error. The chain uses TRBV3-1 and TRBJ2-1; D not certain. Germline values: CDR1 LGHDT, CDR2 YNNKEL (reference sequence). This CDR3 is 14 amino acids long. CDR3 coding DNA: TGTGCCAGCAGCCAAGAGGGATCCTACAATGGGCAGTTCTTC. Translated, it gives CASSQEGSYNGQFF.